Below, 4 T cell receptor beta chains from the same sample are listed, as sequenced in a study of blood T cells in healthy people across ages. A second PCR, run for roughly 7 to 12 cycles, used a sample-barcoded 5' primer plus a J-beta primer mix. TCRdb recomputed calls from the 5' RACE reads with MiXCR, one row per CDR3 protein. Here the sample spans approximately 800,000 distinct CDR3 sequences, roughly 25% being singletons. The same sample was also used in a study of T cells of mothers and their children.

Sample: blood. The receptor set was obtained from a boy aged 5-17 years in good health.

This clonotype was counted between two and nine times. The V call is TRBV6-5, the J call TRBJ2-7; 9 positions match TRBD1. The CDR3 consists of 16 residues. The germline gives CDR1 MNHEY, CDR2 SVGAGI. The trim removed 4 bases at V and 2 bases at J, leaving 9 bases unmatched. CDR3 bases: TGTGCCAGCAGTTCCGTCCCCGGGACAGGGACCTACGAGCAGTACTTC. This translates into CASSSVPGTGTYEQYF.

V and J are TRBV6-5 and TRBJ1-6; no firm D call. The germline V and J ends were trimmed by 10 bases and 3 bases, with 10 bases remaining between them. The germline V gene encodes CDR1 MNHEY and CDR2 SVGAGI. This CDR3 region has 13 residues. CDR3 loop: CATNRDYNSPLHF. CDR3 bases: TGTGCCACCAACCGGGACTATAATTCACCCCTCCACTTT.

The CDR3 DNA reads TGCGCCAGCAGCTTGCGTTCCCCAGGGGATATGGATTGGTCCTACGAGCAGTACTTC. It codes for CASSLRSPGDMDWSYEQYF. The chain carries TRBV5-1 and TRBJ2-7, with a possible D match to TRBD1 (6 bases). CDR3 size: 19 residues. The germline V gene has CDR1 SGHRS and CDR2 YFSETQ. V lost 1 base, J lost 1 base, and 24 bases lay in between.

This clonotype was observed many times. The V and J genes are TRBV28 and TRBJ2-7; D possibly corresponds to TRBD2 (6 bases). Germline V lookup: CDR1 MDHEN, CDR2 SYDVKM. Trimming took 7 bases from V and 2 from J, leaving 21 bases between them. The CDR3 has 16 amino acids. The CDR3 region is CASTPRGQERTYEQYF. The CDR3 DNA reads as TGTGCCAGCACGCCGCGGGGCCAGGAGAGGACCTACGAGCAGTACTTC.